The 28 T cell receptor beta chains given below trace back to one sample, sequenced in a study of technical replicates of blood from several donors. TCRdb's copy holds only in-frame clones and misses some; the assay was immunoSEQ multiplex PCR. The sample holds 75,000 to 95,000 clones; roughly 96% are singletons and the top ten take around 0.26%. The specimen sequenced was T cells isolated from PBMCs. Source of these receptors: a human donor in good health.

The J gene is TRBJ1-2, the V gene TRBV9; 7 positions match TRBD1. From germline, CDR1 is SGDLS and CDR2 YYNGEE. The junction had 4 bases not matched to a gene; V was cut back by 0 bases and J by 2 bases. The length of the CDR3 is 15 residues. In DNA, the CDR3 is TGTGCCAGCAGCGTAGTTGGAGGGGGCAACTATGGCTACACCTTC. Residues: CASSVVGGGNYGYTF. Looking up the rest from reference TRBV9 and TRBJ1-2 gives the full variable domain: DSGVTQTPKHLITATGQRVTLRCSPRSGDLSVYWYQQSLDQGLQFLIQYYNGEERAKGNILERFSAQQFPDLHSELNLSSLELGDSALYFCASSVVGGGNYGYTFGSGTRLTVV.

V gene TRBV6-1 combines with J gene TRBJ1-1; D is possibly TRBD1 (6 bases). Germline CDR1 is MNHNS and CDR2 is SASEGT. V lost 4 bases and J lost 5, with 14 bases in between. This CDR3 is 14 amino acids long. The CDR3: CASSGGQGRTEAFF. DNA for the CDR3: TGTGCCAGCAGTGGGGGGCAGGGACGGACTGAAGCTTTCTTT.

The DNA of the CDR3 is TGTGCCAGCAGCCCCGGGACAGGGGTCTTCTATGGCTACACCTTC. Amino acids: CASSPGTGVFYGYTF. V is TRBV5-8 and J is TRBJ1-2; 10 bases line up with TRBD1. CDR3 length: 15 amino acids. Germline V gene data show CDR1 as SGHTS and CDR2 as YDEGEE. The V segment lost 4 bases and the J segment 4 bases; nucleotides outside the gene matches: 7.

The CDR3 bases are TGTGCCAGCAGTGTCGTAAATGAGCAGTTCTTC. Amino acids: CASSVVNEQFF. The rearrangement uses TRBV2 and TRBJ2-1, with D hard to call. Trimming stripped 4 bases from V and 7 bases from J, with 5 bases between. Germline lookup yields CDR1 SNHLY and CDR2 FYNNEI. The CDR3 sequence is 11 residues long.

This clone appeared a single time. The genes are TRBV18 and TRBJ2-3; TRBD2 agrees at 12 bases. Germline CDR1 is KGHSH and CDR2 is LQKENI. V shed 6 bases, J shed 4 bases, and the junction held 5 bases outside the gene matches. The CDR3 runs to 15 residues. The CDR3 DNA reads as TGTGCCAGCTCTCAGACTAGCGGGAGATCAGATACGCAGTATTTT. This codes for CASSQTSGRSDTQYF.

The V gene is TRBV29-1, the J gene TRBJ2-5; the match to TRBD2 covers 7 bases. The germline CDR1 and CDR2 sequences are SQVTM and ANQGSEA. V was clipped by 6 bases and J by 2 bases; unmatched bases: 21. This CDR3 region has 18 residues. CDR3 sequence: CSVIPDRLARGAQETQYF. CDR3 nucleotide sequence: TGCAGCGTGATACCCGACCGACTAGCCCGAGGGGCTCAAGAGACCCAGTACTTC.

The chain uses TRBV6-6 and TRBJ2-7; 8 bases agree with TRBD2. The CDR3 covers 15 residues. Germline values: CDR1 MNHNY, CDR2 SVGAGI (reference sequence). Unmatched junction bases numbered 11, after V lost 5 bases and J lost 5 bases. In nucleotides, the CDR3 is TGTGCCAGCAGTCAGACTGAGGAGCGGGGGCACGAGCAGTACTTC. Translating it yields CASSQTEERGHEQYF.

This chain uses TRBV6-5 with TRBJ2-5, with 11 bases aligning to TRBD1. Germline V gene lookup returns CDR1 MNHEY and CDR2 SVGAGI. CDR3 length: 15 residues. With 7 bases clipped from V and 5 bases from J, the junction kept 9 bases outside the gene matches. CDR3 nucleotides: TGTGCCAGCATCAGGACAGGGGGCTTCGGTGAGACCCAGTACTTC. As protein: CASIRTGGFGETQYF.

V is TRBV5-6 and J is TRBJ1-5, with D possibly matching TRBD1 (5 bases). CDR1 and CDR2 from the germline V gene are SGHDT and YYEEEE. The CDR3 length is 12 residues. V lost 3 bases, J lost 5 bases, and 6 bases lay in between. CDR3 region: CASSWGDQPQHF. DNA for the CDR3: TGTGCCAGCAGCTGGGGGGATCAGCCCCAGCATTTT.

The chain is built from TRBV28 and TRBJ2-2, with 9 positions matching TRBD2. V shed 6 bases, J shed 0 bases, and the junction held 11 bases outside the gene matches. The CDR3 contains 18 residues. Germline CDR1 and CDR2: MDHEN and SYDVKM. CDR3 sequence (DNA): TGTGCCAGCAGGCCGCAGAGCGGGAGGAGCGCGAACACCGGGGAGCTGTTTTTT. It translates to CASRPQSGRSANTGELFF.

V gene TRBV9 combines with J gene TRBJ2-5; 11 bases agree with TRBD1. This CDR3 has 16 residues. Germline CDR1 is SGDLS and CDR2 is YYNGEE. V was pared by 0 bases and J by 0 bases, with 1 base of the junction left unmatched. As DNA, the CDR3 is TGTGCCAGCAGCGTAGGGGACAGGGGGAACCAAGAGACCCAGTACTTC. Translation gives CASSVGDRGNQETQYF.

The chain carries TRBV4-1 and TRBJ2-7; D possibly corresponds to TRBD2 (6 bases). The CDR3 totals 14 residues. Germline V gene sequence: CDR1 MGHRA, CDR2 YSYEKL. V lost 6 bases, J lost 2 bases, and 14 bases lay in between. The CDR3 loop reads CASSPPWEAYEQYF. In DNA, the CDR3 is TGCGCCAGCAGTCCTCCGTGGGAGGCCTACGAGCAGTACTTC.

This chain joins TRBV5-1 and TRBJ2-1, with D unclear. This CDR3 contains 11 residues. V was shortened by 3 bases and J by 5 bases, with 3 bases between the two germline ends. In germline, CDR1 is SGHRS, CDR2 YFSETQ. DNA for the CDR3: TGCGCCAGCAGCTCTGACAATGAGCAGTTCTTC. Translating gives CASSSDNEQFF.

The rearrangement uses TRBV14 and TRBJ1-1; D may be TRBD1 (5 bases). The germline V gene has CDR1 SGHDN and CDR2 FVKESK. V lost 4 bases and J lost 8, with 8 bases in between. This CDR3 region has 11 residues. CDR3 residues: CASSLGQEAFF. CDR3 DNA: TGTGCCAGCAGCCTCGGACAAGAAGCTTTCTTT.

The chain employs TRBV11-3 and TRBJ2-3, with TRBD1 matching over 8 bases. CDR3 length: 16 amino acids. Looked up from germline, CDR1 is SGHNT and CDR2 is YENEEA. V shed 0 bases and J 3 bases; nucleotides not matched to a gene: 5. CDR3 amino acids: CASSLEGQATTDTQYF. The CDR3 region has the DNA TGTGCCAGCAGCTTAGAGGGACAGGCGACAACAGATACGCAGTATTTT.

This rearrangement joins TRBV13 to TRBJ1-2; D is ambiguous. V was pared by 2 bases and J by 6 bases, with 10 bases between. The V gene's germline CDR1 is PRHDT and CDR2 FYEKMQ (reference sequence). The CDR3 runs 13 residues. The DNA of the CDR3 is TGTGCCAGCAGCTTAATTTCCAGCGATGGCTACACCTTC. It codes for CASSLISSDGYTF.

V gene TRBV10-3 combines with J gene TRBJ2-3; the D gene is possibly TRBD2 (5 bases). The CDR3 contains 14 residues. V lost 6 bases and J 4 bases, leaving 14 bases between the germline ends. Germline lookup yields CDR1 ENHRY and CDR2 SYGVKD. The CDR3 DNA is TGTGCCATCAGGGAACTCGGGGTCGCAGATACGCAGTATTTT. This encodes CAIRELGVADTQYF.

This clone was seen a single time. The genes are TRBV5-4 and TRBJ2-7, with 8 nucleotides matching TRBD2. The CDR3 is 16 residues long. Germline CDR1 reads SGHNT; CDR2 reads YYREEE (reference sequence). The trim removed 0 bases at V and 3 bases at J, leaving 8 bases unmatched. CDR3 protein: CASSLDGTRSRYEQYF. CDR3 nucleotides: TGTGCCAGCAGCTTGGACGGGACTAGGTCCCGCTACGAGCAGTACTTC.

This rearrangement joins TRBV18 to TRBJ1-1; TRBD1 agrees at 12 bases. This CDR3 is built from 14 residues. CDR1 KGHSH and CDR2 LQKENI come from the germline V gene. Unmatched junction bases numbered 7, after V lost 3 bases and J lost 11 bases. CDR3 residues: CASSPYRDRGLAFF. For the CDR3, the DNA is TGTGCCAGCTCACCCTACCGGGACAGGGGGCTTGCTTTCTTT.

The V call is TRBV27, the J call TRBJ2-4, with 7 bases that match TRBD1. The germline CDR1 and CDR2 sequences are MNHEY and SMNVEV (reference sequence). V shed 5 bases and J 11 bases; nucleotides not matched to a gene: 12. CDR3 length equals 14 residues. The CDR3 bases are TGTGCCAGCAGTACAAATTCCGGGACAGCCTTTCAGTACTTC. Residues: CASSTNSGTAFQYF.

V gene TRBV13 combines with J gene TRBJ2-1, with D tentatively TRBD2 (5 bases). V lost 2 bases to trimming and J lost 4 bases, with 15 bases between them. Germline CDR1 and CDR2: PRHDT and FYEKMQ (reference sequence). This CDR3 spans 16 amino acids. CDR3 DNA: TGTGCCAGCAGCTTATGGGAGTGGGCAGCATACAATGAGCAGTTCTTC. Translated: CASSLWEWAAYNEQFF. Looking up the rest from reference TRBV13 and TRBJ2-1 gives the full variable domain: AAGVIQSPRHLIKEKRETATLKCYPIPRHDTVYWYQQGPGQDPQFLISFYEKMQSDKGSIPDRFSAQQFSDYHSELNMSSLELGDSALYFCASSLWEWAAYNEQFFGPGTRLTVL.

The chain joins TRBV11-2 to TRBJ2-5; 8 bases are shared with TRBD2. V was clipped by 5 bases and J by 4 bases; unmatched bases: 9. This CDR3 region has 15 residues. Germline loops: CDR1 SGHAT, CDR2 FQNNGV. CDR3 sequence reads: CASSPSGSGIETQYF. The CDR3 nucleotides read TGTGCCAGCAGCCCAAGCGGGAGCGGGATAGAGACCCAGTACTTC.

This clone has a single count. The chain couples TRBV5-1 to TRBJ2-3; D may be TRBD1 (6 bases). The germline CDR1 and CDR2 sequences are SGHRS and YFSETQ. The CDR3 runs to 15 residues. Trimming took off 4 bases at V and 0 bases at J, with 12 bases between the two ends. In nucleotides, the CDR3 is TGCGCCAGCAGCAATAGGACAGCTAGCACAGATACGCAGTATTTT. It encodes CASSNRTASTDTQYF.

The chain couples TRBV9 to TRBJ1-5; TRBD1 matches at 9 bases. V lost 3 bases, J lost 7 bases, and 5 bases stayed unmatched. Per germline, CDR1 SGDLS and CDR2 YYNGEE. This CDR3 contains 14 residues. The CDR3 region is CASSGGQGDQPQHF. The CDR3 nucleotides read TGTGCCAGCAGCGGGGGACAGGGCGACCAGCCCCAGCATTTT.

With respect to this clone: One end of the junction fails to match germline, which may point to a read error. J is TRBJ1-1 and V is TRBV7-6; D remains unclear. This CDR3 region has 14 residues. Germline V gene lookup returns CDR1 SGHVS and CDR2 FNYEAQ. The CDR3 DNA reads TGTGCCAGCAGCCTAGCTCGGGGGAACACTGAAGCTTTCTTT. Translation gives CASSLARGNTEAFF.

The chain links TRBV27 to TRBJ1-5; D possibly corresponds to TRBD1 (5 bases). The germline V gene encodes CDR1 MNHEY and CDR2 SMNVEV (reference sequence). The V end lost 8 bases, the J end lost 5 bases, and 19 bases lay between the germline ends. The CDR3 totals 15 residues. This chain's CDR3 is CASRLPGQIYQPQHF. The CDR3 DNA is TGTGCCAGCCGATTACCCGGACAAATTTATCAGCCCCAGCATTTT.

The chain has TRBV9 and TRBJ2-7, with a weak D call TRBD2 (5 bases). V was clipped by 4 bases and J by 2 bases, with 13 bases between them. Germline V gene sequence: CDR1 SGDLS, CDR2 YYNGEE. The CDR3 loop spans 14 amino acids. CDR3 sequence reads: CASSPEGLTYEQYF. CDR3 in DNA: TGTGCCAGCAGCCCCGAGGGTCTGACCTACGAGCAGTACTTC.

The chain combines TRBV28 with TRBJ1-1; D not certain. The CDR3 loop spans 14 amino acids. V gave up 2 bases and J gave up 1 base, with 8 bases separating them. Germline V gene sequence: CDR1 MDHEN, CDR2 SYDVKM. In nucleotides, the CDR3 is TGTGCCAGCAGTTTAGCGGAGGAGAACACTGAAGCTTTCTTT. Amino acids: CASSLAEENTEAFF.